Listed here are 8 T cell receptor beta chains from one sample, sequenced in a study of T cell responses to AZD1222 COVID-19 vaccine. Libraries were prepared by immunoSEQ multiplex PCR; TCRdb keeps only in-frame clonotypes and omits some of them. Here the sample spans approximately 80,000 clones, approximately 83% being singletons. The sequencing used peripheral blood, collected 28 days after the second AZD1222 dose. The origin of the receptors is an adult who received the AZD1222 COVID-19 vaccine.

This rearrangement joins TRBV3-1 (or the pseudogene TRBV3-2) to TRBJ1-5, with TRBD1 as a possible D gene (5 bases). The V gene's germline CDR1 is LGHDT and CDR2 YNNKEL (reference sequence). The ends were cut back, 4 bases at V and 3 bases at J, with 13 bases in the middle. This CDR3 is built from 15 residues. CDR3 region: CASSRDSELNQPQHF. The CDR3, as DNA: TGTGCCAGCAGCCGCGACAGCGAACTCAATCAGCCCCAGCATTTT.

The chain uses TRBV19 and TRBJ2-6; D is uncertain. The CDR3 extends over 15 amino acids. Germline CDR1 reads LNHDA; CDR2 reads SQIVND (reference sequence). Trimming stripped 2 bases from V and 0 bases from J, with 5 bases between. The CDR3 DNA is TGTGCCAGTAGTATACAGGTCTCTGGGGCCAACGTCCTGACTTTC. Protein: CASSIQVSGANVLTF.

The V and J genes are TRBV20-1 and TRBJ2-7; D is undetermined. Germline V gene sequence: CDR1 DFQATT, CDR2 SNEGSKA (reference sequence). This CDR3 has 10 amino acids. Trimming removed 6 bases from V and 3 bases from J, with 6 bases in between. The CDR3: CSAAGYEQYF. CDR3 DNA sequence: TGCAGTGCCGCCGGCTACGAGCAGTACTTC.

The rearrangement joins TRBV28 to TRBJ1-4; no clear D gene. Trimming removed 5 bases at V and 4 bases at J, with 11 bases between. This CDR3 region has 14 residues. Germline V gene sequence: CDR1 MDHEN, CDR2 SYDVKM. In DNA, the CDR3 is TGTGCCAGCAGTCAAGGCGGAGATAATGAAAAACTGTTTTTT. This codes for CASSQGGDNEKLFF.

V usage is TRBV12-3 or TRBV12-4 and J usage is TRBJ2-1; the D is unclear. This CDR3 is built from 11 residues. The V gene lost 8 bases and the J gene lost 1 base, with 3 bases spanning the gap. The CDR3 DNA follows: TGTGCCAGCGGTTCCTACAATGAGCAGTTCTTC. This sequence encodes CASGSYNEQFF.

V is TRBV5-4 and J is TRBJ1-1; D uncertain. Germline V CDR1 and CDR2: SGHNT, YYREEE (reference sequence). The CDR3 spans 13 residues. The V gene lost 5 bases and the J gene lost 1 base, with 9 bases spanning the gap. The CDR3 sequence is CASSGWGNTEAFF. The CDR3 DNA follows: TGTGCCAGCAGTGGATGGGGGAACACTGAAGCTTTCTTT. The full variable domain, in which reference TRBV5-4 and TRBJ1-1 provide the parts outside the CDR3, is ETGVTQSPTHLIKTRGQQVTLRCSSQSGHNTVSWYQQALGQGPQFIFQYYREEENGRGNFPPRFSGLQFPNYSSELNVNALELDDSALYLCASSGWGNTEAFFGQGTRLTVV.

This chain joins TRBV12-3 or TRBV12-4 and TRBJ2-1; D may be TRBD1 (6 bases). The CDR3 loop spans 11 amino acids. V was shortened by 6 bases and J by 10 bases, with 10 bases between the two germline ends. CDR3 protein: CASSPGQEQFF. Written as DNA, the CDR3 is TGTGCCAGCAGCCCCGGACAGGAGCAGTTCTTC.

This clone was recorded only once. One end of the junction fails to match germline, which may point to a read error. The chain is built from TRBV7-7 and TRBJ2-3; 7 positions agree with TRBD1. The CDR3 totals 15 residues. Germline CDR1 and CDR2: SSHAT and FNYEAQ (reference sequence). The CDR3 sequence: CASSEQGSRTDTQYF. CDR3 coding DNA: TGTGCTAGCAGTGAACAGGGGAGCCGCACAGATACGCAGTATTTT.